A single sample gave rise to the 28 T cell receptor beta chains below, sequenced in a study of cytotoxic CD8 clonotypes in ibrutinib-treated CLL. Profiling relied on immunoSEQ multiplex PCR, and the TCRdb table lists in-frame clones only, not all of them. The sample has tens of thousands of clones, about 75% seen once. The material was PBMCs, obtained before ibrutinib treatment. These TCRs come from a human donor with chronic lymphocytic leukemia.

This clone has just one count. This chain uses TRBV5-1 with TRBJ2-7; TRBD1 aligns across 7 bases. Germline CDR1 and CDR2: SGHRS and YFSETQ. J gave up 3 bases and V 4 bases, and 13 bases lay outside the gene matches. The CDR3 sequence is 16 residues long. The CDR3: CASSPSKLTGSYEQYF. In DNA form, the CDR3 reads TGCGCCAGCAGCCCATCCAAACTGACAGGGAGCTACGAGCAGTACTTC.

This clone was found once. The J gene is TRBJ2-4, the V gene TRBV5-1; 7 bases align to TRBD1. The CDR3 contains 17 residues. Germline loops: CDR1 SGHRS, CDR2 YFSETQ. V shed 3 bases, J shed 1 base, and the junction held 10 bases outside the gene matches. The CDR3 reads CASSSPTGNYAKNIQYF. The CDR3 DNA follows: TGCGCCAGCAGCTCGCCGACAGGGAACTATGCCAAAAACATTCAGTACTTC.

This clone occurred a few times. The genes are TRBV28 and TRBJ1-1, with D unresolved. Trimming took off 7 bases at V and 1 base at J, with 7 bases between the two ends. The germline gives CDR1 MDHEN, CDR2 SYDVKM. CDR3 length: 12 residues. The CDR3 reads CASTKGNTEAFF. The DNA for the CDR3 is TGTGCCAGCACAAAAGGGAACACTGAAGCTTTCTTT.

Here the CDR3 reads CASRPQTNTEAFF. For the CDR3, the DNA is TGTGCCAGCAGGCCACAGACTAACACTGAAGCTTTCTTT. The rearrangement links TRBV7-9 to TRBJ1-1; D is uncertain. The germline V gene has CDR1 SEHNR and CDR2 FQNEAQ (reference sequence). V was cut by 6 bases and J by 2 bases, with 10 bases left in between. There are 13 residues in the CDR3.

This chain joins TRBV6-5 and TRBJ2-7, with D unclear. Looked up from germline, CDR1 is MNHEY and CDR2 is SVGAGI. There are 11 residues in the CDR3. V gave up 6 bases and J gave up 4 bases, with 7 bases separating them. The CDR3 region is CASSDGYEQYF. As DNA, the CDR3 is TGTGCCAGCAGCGACGGTTACGAGCAGTACTTC.

V is TRBV9 and J is TRBJ2-7, with a weak D call TRBD2 (5 bases). From germline, CDR1 is SGDLS and CDR2 YYNGEE. V lost 7 bases to trimming and J lost 6 bases, with 11 bases between them. The CDR3 runs to 11 residues. Here the CDR3 DNA reads TGTGCCAGCGCTGGGGAGAGCGAGCAGTACTTC. It translates to CASAGESEQYF.

This rearrangement joins TRBV6-5 to TRBJ1-5, with 7 nucleotides matching TRBD1. This CDR3 contains 14 residues. J was trimmed by 7 bases and V by 2 bases; bases with no gene match: 5. From germline, CDR1 is MNHEY and CDR2 SVGAGI. The CDR3 region has the DNA TGTGCCAGCAGTTACGTAGGGGGCTGGCAGCCCCAGCATTTT. It specifies CASSYVGGWQPQHF.

The V gene is TRBV2, the J gene TRBJ2-5; D is uncertain. Trimming took off 7 bases at V and 2 bases at J, with 17 bases between the two ends. The CDR3 has 15 residues. The germline gives CDR1 SNHLY, CDR2 FYNNEI. Here the CDR3 reads CASKLILNPQETQYF. The CDR3, as DNA: TGTGCCAGCAAGCTCATACTTAATCCACAAGAGACCCAGTACTTC. Complete variable domain (other parts from reference TRBV2 and TRBJ2-5): EPEVTQTPSHQVTQMGQEVILRCVPISNHLYFYWYRQILGQKVEFLVSFYNNEISEKSEIFDDQFSVERPDGSNFTLKIRSTKLEDSAMYFCASKLILNPQETQYFGPGTRLLVL.

V is TRBV6-5 and J is TRBJ1-2, with 9 bases lining up with TRBD1. This CDR3 is built from 15 residues. V was clipped by 6 bases and J by 0 bases; unmatched bases: 5. Germline assignment: CDR1 MNHEY and CDR2 SVGAGI. DNA for the CDR3: TGTGCCAGCAGCCACGGGGACAGGGCTAACTATGGCTACACCTTC. Its translation is CASSHGDRANYGYTF.

CDR3 coding DNA: TGTGCCAGCAGCTTAGTGGGGACTAGCGACCGTAAATCCTACAATGAGCAGTTCTTC. Translating gives CASSLVGTSDRKSYNEQFF. The chain carries TRBV11-3 and TRBJ2-1; 10 positions match TRBD2. Germline assignment: CDR1 SGHNT and CDR2 YENEEA. The CDR3 extends over 19 amino acids. V trimming: 1 base; J trimming: 1 base; junction bases outside the gene matches: 10.

This chain connects TRBV2 to TRBJ1-6; 7 bases match TRBD1. CDR3 length: 15 residues. Germline V CDR1 and CDR2: SNHLY, FYNNEI. Germline trimming cut 6 bases from V and 9 bases from J; bases unmatched to any gene: 11. The CDR3 DNA reads as TGTGCCAGCAGGAGGACAGGCTTCGAGAGTTCACCCCTCCACTTT. This encodes CASRRTGFESSPLHF.

This clone has only a few counts. This chain joins TRBV5-1 and TRBJ1-4, with 10 bases identical to TRBD1. This CDR3 is built from 16 residues. The germline V gene has CDR1 SGHRS and CDR2 YFSETQ. Unmatched junction bases numbered 6, after V lost 4 bases and J lost 3 bases. CDR3 amino acids: CASSPRTGGPNEKLFF. DNA for the CDR3: TGCGCCAGCAGCCCCCGGACAGGGGGGCCTAATGAAAAACTGTTTTTT.

The chain carries TRBV7-9 and TRBJ2-1, with unresolved D. V was clipped by 1 base and J by 2 bases, with 9 bases between them. Per germline, CDR1 SEHNR and CDR2 FQNEAQ (reference sequence). The CDR3 has 15 amino acids. The CDR3 nucleotides are TGTGCCAGCAGCTTAGGAGAAAGACCCTACAATGAGCAGTTCTTC. It is translated as CASSLGERPYNEQFF.

The rearrangement links TRBV28 to TRBJ2-2; TRBD1 agrees at 8 bases. The V segment lost 4 bases and the J segment 5 bases; nucleotides outside the gene matches: 9. The CDR3 runs to 16 residues. CDR1 is MDHEN, CDR2 SYDVKM, per germline. The CDR3 DNA is TGTGCCAGCAGTTCGGGGTACGGACAGGGAACCGGGGAGCTGTTTTTT. Amino acids: CASSSGYGQGTGELFF.

This chain connects TRBV30 to TRBJ1-5; no definite D call. V gave up 1 base and J gave up 0 bases, with 16 bases separating them. Germline lookup yields CDR1 GTSNPN and CDR2 SVGIG (reference sequence). The CDR3 totals 17 residues. The CDR3 loop is CAWSGDPLTHSNQPQHF. The CDR3 DNA is TGTGCCTGGAGTGGGGATCCCCTCACCCATAGCAATCAGCCCCAGCATTTT. The entire variable domain, with the rest obtained from reference TRBV30 and TRBJ1-5, is as follows: SQTIHQWPATLVQPVGSPLSLECTVEGTSNPNLYWYRQAAGRGLQLLFYSVGIGQISSEVPQNLSASRPQDRQFILSSKKLLLSDSGFYLCAWSGDPLTHSNQPQHFGDGTRLSIL.

The rearrangement uses TRBV9 and TRBJ2-1, with TRBD2 matching over 7 bases. With 3 bases clipped from V and 4 bases from J, the junction kept 4 bases outside the gene matches. This CDR3 spans 14 amino acids. Germline V gene data show CDR1 as SGDLS and CDR2 as YYNGEE. The CDR3 DNA sequence: TGTGCCAGCAGCGGAGCGGGATTTTACAATGAGCAGTTCTTC. Its translation: CASSGAGFYNEQFF.

Only one count was recorded for this clone. The chain links TRBV29-1 to TRBJ1-1; D not resolved. The CDR3 sequence is 11 residues long. Germline values: CDR1 SQVTM, CDR2 ANQGSEA. The V end was cut by 7 bases, the J end by 5 bases, with 11 bases between. The CDR3 sequence: CSGVEVTEAFF. Here the CDR3 DNA reads TGCAGCGGCGTCGAAGTAACTGAAGCTTTCTTT.

The V gene is TRBV6-5, the J gene TRBJ2-1; D is unresolved. Per the germline V gene, CDR1 is MNHEY and CDR2 is SVGAGI. The V gene lost 0 bases and the J gene lost 5 bases, with 5 bases spanning the gap. CDR3 length: 13 residues. Written as DNA, the CDR3 is TGTGCCAGCAGTTACTCTAGAGACAATGAGCAGTTCTTC. Protein sequence: CASSYSRDNEQFF.

The chain has TRBV9 and TRBJ2-3; TRBD2 aligns across 14 bases. CDR1 is SGDLS, CDR2 YYNGEE, per germline. There are 19 residues in the CDR3. V shed 2 bases, J shed 5 bases, and the junction held 13 bases outside the gene matches. The CDR3 nucleotides are TGTGCCAGCAGCGTGGGTTTCGGGACTAGCGGGAGAAGGGAAGATACGCAGTATTTT. This encodes CASSVGFGTSGRREDTQYF.

The V and J genes are TRBV2 and TRBJ2-7; D is unresolved. V dropped 3 bases and J dropped 2 bases, with 5 bases sitting between them. CDR3 size: 12 residues. Germline CDR1 reads SNHLY; CDR2 reads FYNNEI. CDR3 bases: TGTGCCAGCAGTGATGATACCTACGAGCAGTACTTC. This sequence encodes CASSDDTYEQYF.

The rearrangement uses TRBV6-4 and TRBJ1-6; D is unclear. The V end was cut by 2 bases, the J end by 4 bases, with 6 bases between. Germline V gives CDR1 MRHNA, CDR2 SNTAGT. CDR3 length: 14 residues. CDR3 sequence: CASSDRGYNSPLHF. The CDR3 DNA follows: TGTGCCAGCAGTGACAGAGGATATAATTCACCCCTCCACTTT.

The chain has TRBV20-1 and TRBJ2-1, with TRBD2 as a possible D gene (5 bases). The CDR3 length is 11 residues. Germline V gene lookup returns CDR1 DFQATT and CDR2 SNEGSKA (reference sequence). The ends were cut back, 6 bases at V and 15 bases at J, with 18 bases in the middle. CDR3 DNA sequence: TGCAGTGCCGGCGACCGGGAACCCGCGTTCTTC. It encodes CSAGDREPAFF.

In nucleotides, the CDR3 is TGTGCCAGCACCGAGGGGGGACGGTCTGAAAAACTGTTTTTT. Protein: CASTEGGRSEKLFF. This chain uses TRBV28 with TRBJ1-4; maybe TRBD1 (6 bases). The V gene's germline CDR1 is MDHEN and CDR2 SYDVKM. V was cut by 7 bases and J by 7 bases, with 16 bases left in between. This CDR3 region has 14 residues.

The V call is TRBV13, the J call TRBJ1-5; a weak D match, TRBD1 (5 bases). Germline CDR1 is PRHDT and CDR2 is FYEKMQ (reference sequence). CDR3 length: 15 residues. The V and J ends lost 0 bases and 3 bases respectively, with 9 bases between them. The CDR3 DNA sequence: TGTGCCAGCAGCTTAGGCCAGGGCCCCAATCAGCCCCAGCATTTT. Protein product: CASSLGQGPNQPQHF.

The V call is TRBV6-5, the J call TRBJ1-2, with no clear D. Germline loops: CDR1 MNHEY, CDR2 SVGAGI. V was shortened by 6 bases and J by 4 bases, with 12 bases between the two germline ends. The CDR3 is made up of 13 amino acids. The CDR3 DNA follows: TGTGCCAGCAGAAGGGCGGGCGTCTATGGCTACACCTTC. This gives the protein CASRRAGVYGYTF.

The sample holds one count of this clone. This rearrangement joins TRBV19 to TRBJ1-1, with 12 bases lining up with TRBD1. Germline CDR1 and CDR2: LNHDA and SQIVND (reference sequence). This CDR3 comprises 15 residues. With V trimmed by 4 bases and J by 5 bases, 5 bases remained unmatched. This chain's CDR3 is CASSRGQGASTEAFF. The CDR3 DNA reads as TGTGCCAGTAGTAGGGGACAGGGGGCGTCGACTGAAGCTTTCTTT.

This chain connects TRBV6-4 to TRBJ2-3; D gene uncertain. The germline CDR1 and CDR2 sequences are MRHNA and SNTAGT. The CDR3 contains 14 residues. Trimming removed 0 bases at V and 4 bases at J, with 8 bases between. The CDR3 bases are TGTGCCAGCAGTGACTCTGGGGAATCAGATACGCAGTATTTT. Protein: CASSDSGESDTQYF.

The rearrangement joins TRBV4-2 to TRBJ2-7; 7 bases map to TRBD2. The CDR3 has 17 residues. J gave up 0 bases and V 0 bases, and 8 bases lay outside the gene matches. The germline CDR1 and CDR2 sequences are LGHNA and YNFKEQ. CDR3 nucleotide sequence: TGTGCCAGCAGCCAAGATTCGGGGGGAGTGAGCTCCTACGAGCAGTACTTC. This encodes CASSQDSGGVSSYEQYF.